This passage covers 15 T cell receptor beta chains from one sample sequenced in a study of blood T cell repertoires in COVID-19. Using immunoSEQ multiplex PCR, the repertoire was profiled, and TCRdb retains in-frame clones only, with some absent. This table holds fewer than 110,000 clones, approximately 89% found once. Input material: peripheral blood. Source of these receptors: a woman of 80 years or more in a cohort sampled during active COVID-19.

The V call is TRBV7-9, the J call TRBJ1-3; D perhaps matches TRBD1 (5 bases). This CDR3 is 14 amino acids long. Germline V lookup: CDR1 SEHNR, CDR2 FQNEAQ (reference sequence). The V end was cut by 5 bases, the J end by 2 bases, with 10 bases between. CDR3 sequence: CASSADSTGNTIYF. The CDR3 DNA reads TGTGCCAGCAGCGCCGACAGTACTGGAAACACCATATATTTT.

This sequence joins TRBV25-1 and TRBJ1-1; no clear D gene. Germline CDR1 MGHDK, CDR2 SYGVNS. The CDR3 has 14 amino acids. Trimming shortened V by 3 bases and J by 2 bases, and 10 bases separated the two germline ends. DNA for the CDR3: TGTGCCAGCAGTGACAGAGGCCAAAACACTGAAGCTTTCTTT. Amino acids: CASSDRGQNTEAFF.

This chain links TRBV10-1 with TRBJ2-4; the D is unclear. This CDR3 is built from 15 residues. Germline V gene data show CDR1 as WNHNN and CDR2 as SYGVQD (reference sequence). The V end lost 4 bases, the J end lost 0 bases, and 10 bases lay between the germline ends. CDR3 DNA sequence: TGCGCCAGCAGTGGCGAGAGGCTAGCCAAAAACATTCAGTACTTC. This gives the protein CASSGERLAKNIQYF.

This chain connects TRBV3-1 (or the pseudogene TRBV3-2) to TRBJ2-7, with 9 bases fitting TRBD2. The CDR3 consists of 17 residues. The germline gives CDR1 LGHDT, CDR2 YNNKEL (reference sequence). The V segment lost 4 bases and the J segment 3 bases; nucleotides outside the gene matches: 13. The DNA for the CDR3 is TGTGCCAGCAGCCCATATACCGGACTAGCGAGAGGCTACGAGCAGTACTTC. This gives the protein CASSPYTGLARGYEQYF.

This chain connects TRBV3-1 (or the pseudogene TRBV3-2) to TRBJ2-3; D is possibly TRBD2 (6 bases). V gave up 4 bases and J gave up 7 bases, with 9 bases separating them. Germline values: CDR1 LGHDT, CDR2 YNNKEL (reference sequence). This CDR3 is built from 12 residues. The CDR3 spells CASSPGENTQYF. The CDR3 nucleotides are TGTGCCAGCAGCCCGGGGGAGAATACGCAGTATTTT.

This chain uses TRBV28 with TRBJ1-4; D possibly corresponds to TRBD1 (5 bases). The germline V and J ends were trimmed by 9 bases and 1 base, with 21 bases remaining between them. Germline V gives CDR1 MDHEN, CDR2 SYDVKM. CDR3 length: 17 residues. CDR3 coding DNA: TGTGCCAGTGGGGGGGGACGACACGCCCTAACTAATGAAAAACTGTTTTTT. This encodes CASGGGRHALTNEKLFF.

The gene calls are TRBV6-6 and TRBJ2-4; D possibly corresponds to TRBD1 (5 bases). Germline lookup yields CDR1 MNHNY and CDR2 SVGAGI (reference sequence). Trimming took off 6 bases at V and 2 bases at J, with 14 bases between the two ends. The CDR3 extends over 15 amino acids. The DNA for the CDR3 is TGTGCCAGCAGCACCGGCGCAGGGACCAAAAACATTCAGTACTTC. This encodes CASSTGAGTKNIQYF.

V is TRBV4-1 and J is TRBJ1-4, with 10 bases aligning to TRBD1. The CDR3 has 16 amino acids. Per the germline V gene, CDR1 is MGHRA and CDR2 is YSYEKL. The V gene end was trimmed by 4 bases and the J gene end by 4 bases; junction bases not matched to a gene: 6. CDR3 in amino acids: CASSRDRTGGNEKLFF. CDR3 in DNA: TGCGCCAGCAGCCGAGACCGGACAGGGGGTAATGAAAAACTGTTTTTT.

V gene TRBV4-1 combines with J gene TRBJ2-3, with 7 bases identical to TRBD2. The CDR3 spans 14 residues. CDR1 is MGHRA, CDR2 YSYEKL, per germline. V was pared by 0 bases and J by 6 bases, with 3 bases of the junction left unmatched. CDR3 loop: CASSQDGGGDTQYF. In nucleotides, the CDR3 is TGCGCCAGCAGCCAAGATGGGGGAGGGGATACGCAGTATTTT.

This chain joins TRBV3-1 (or the pseudogene TRBV3-2) and TRBJ2-1; 7 bases are a match to TRBD2. J gave up 4 bases and V 2 bases, and 8 bases lay outside the gene matches. CDR3 length: 16 residues. CDR1 and CDR2 from the germline V gene are LGHDT and YNNKEL (reference sequence). CDR3 nucleotides: TGTGCCAGCAGCCAATTGATAAGCGGGGAATACAATGAGCAGTTCTTC. Its protein product is CASSQLISGEYNEQFF.

The chain combines TRBV14 with TRBJ2-1; 8 bases are a match to TRBD1. Germline V CDR1 and CDR2: SGHDN, FVKESK. The CDR3 length is 15 residues. After removal of 2 bases from V and 1 base from J, the junction contained 1 base not matched to a gene. CDR3 protein: CASSQTGGSYNEQFF. The CDR3 coding sequence is TGTGCCAGCAGCCAAACAGGGGGTTCCTACAATGAGCAGTTCTTC.

This chain links TRBV5-1 with TRBJ2-7, with 7 bases lining up with TRBD1. Trimming took 4 bases from V and 2 from J; bases not matched to a gene: 6. Germline lookup yields CDR1 SGHRS and CDR2 YFSETQ. CDR3 length equals 14 residues. The CDR3 loop is CASSPGQVTYEQYF. CDR3 sequence (DNA): TGCGCCAGCAGCCCCGGACAGGTGACCTACGAGCAGTACTTC.

About this clone: This same CDR3 is encoded by further DNA sequences in the sample. V is TRBV20-1 and J is TRBJ2-7, with TRBD1 matching 7 bases. Looked up from germline, CDR1 is DFQATT and CDR2 is SNEGSKA (reference sequence). Trimming at V came to 5 bases and at J to 4 bases, leaving 2 bases not matched to a gene. The CDR3 runs 11 residues. The CDR3 here is CSAGDRYEQYF. The DNA of the CDR3 is TGCAGTGCTGGGGACAGATACGAGCAGTACTTC.

The chain is built from TRBV20-1 and TRBJ2-1; D gene ambiguous. CDR1 and CDR2 from the germline V gene are DFQATT and SNEGSKA (reference sequence). The CDR3 runs to 11 residues. Written as DNA, the CDR3 is TGCAGCGTACTAAACTACAATGAGCAGTTCTTC. It translates to CSVLNYNEQFF.

CDR3 DNA: TGTGCCAGCGACAGGGACCTAAATGAGCAGTTCTTC. Protein sequence: CASDRDLNEQFF. The chain links TRBV2 to TRBJ2-1, with 7 nucleotides matching TRBD1. V lost 8 bases and J lost 7; bases outside the gene matches: 5. Germline-derived CDR1 and CDR2 are SNHLY and FYNNEI. This CDR3 contains 12 residues.